This T cell receptor beta chain was recorded in a study of radiotherapy plus CTLA-4 blockade in lung cancer. Sequencing used immunoSEQ multiplex PCR; TCRdb keeps in-frame clones, though not all of them. The sample gives tens of thousands of clones, roughly 78% of which show up once; about 14% is in the top ten. Trimming removed 3 bases from V and 3 bases from J, with 8 bases in between. CDR1 MNHEY and CDR2 SMNVEV come from the germline V gene (reference sequence). The CDR3 runs to 13 residues. This clone has a single count. V usage is TRBV27 and J usage is TRBJ1-2; D unclear. This TCR derives from a human donor with non-small cell lung cancer that progressed on radiotherapy plus ipilimumab. The material sequenced was peripheral blood, taken from a patient treated with radiotherapy plus ipilimumab. The CDR3 protein is CASSFGQDYGYTF. The CDR3 region has the DNA TGTGCCAGCAGTTTTGGGCAGGACTATGGCTACACCTTC.